The 20 T cell receptor beta chains below come from one sample, sequenced in a study of CD8+CD57+ T cells in acquired aplastic anemia. The TCR beta profiling, which covered VDJ combination and CDR3 sequence, was carried out using genomic DNA as the template. MiXCR, run by TCRdb on the reads, gives a single entry per CDR3 protein. The sample carries 110,000 or so distinct CDR3 sequences, 55% to 60% recorded once. Flow cytometry had shown expanded CD8+CD57+ cells in the patients chosen for sequencing. Sequencing was done on a sample of sorted CD4+, CD8+, or CD8+CD57+ T cells (not recorded which) from PBMCs. The receptors derive from a human donor with aplastic anemia.

V usage is TRBV7-2 and J usage is TRBJ2-5; D is possibly TRBD1 (5 bases). The assigned J gene may be wrong: the sequence end matches TRBJ2-1 better. Germline V gene data show CDR1 as SGHTA and CDR2 as FQGNSA. The CDR3 loop spans 15 amino acids. CDR3 loop: CASSLARVENNEQFF. The CDR3 DNA reads as TGTGCCAGCAGCTTAGCCAGGGTTGAAAACAATGAGCAGTTCTTC.

On this clonotype itself: At one end, the junction sequence differs from germline, possibly due to a read error. The gene calls are TRBV9 and TRBJ2-7; no clear D. Per the germline V gene, CDR1 is SGDLS and CDR2 is YYNGEE. The CDR3 consists of 14 residues. CDR3 DNA: TGCGCCAGCAGCCCCGGACCTGCCTCCTACGAGCAGTACTTC. It translates to CASSPGPASYEQYF.

The gene calls are TRBV2 and TRBJ1-4; TRBD1 aligns across 10 bases. The CDR3 consists of 16 residues. The J segment lost 9 bases and the V segment lost 8 bases, leaving 15 bases of the junction unmatched. Germline CDR1 reads SNHLY; CDR2 reads FYNNEI. CDR3 protein: CASSKGQGYGIQKLFF. In DNA form, the CDR3 reads TGTGCCAGCTCAAAGGGACAGGGGTACGGGATTCAAAAACTGTTTTTT.

The rearrangement uses TRBV25-1 and TRBJ2-1, with D tentatively TRBD1 or TRBD2 (5 bases each). The V gene's germline CDR1 is MGHDK and CDR2 SYGVNS. This CDR3 comprises 14 residues. V gave up 7 bases and J gave up 4 bases, with 14 bases separating them. Here the CDR3 reads CASKGERVYNEQFF. CDR3 nucleotide sequence: TGTGCCAGCAAAGGGGAGAGGGTGTACAATGAGCAGTTCTTC.

The chain links TRBV7-2 to TRBJ2-5; TRBD1 is a possible D gene (6 bases). Germline V lookup: CDR1 SGHTA, CDR2 FQGNSA. Trimming left V 4 bases short and J 1 base short, with 16 bases between. The CDR3 runs 16 residues. This CDR3 is CASSWLGQTVQETQYF. The CDR3, as DNA: TGTGCCAGCAGCTGGCTAGGACAGACCGTCCAAGAGACCCAGTACTTC.

V gene TRBV10-2 combines with J gene TRBJ1-1, with a tentative D call TRBD1 (5 bases). The CDR3 sequence is 14 residues long. Trimming removed 4 bases from V and 3 bases from J, with 12 bases in between. CDR1 is WSHSY and CDR2 is SAAADI in the germline V gene. In DNA, the CDR3 is TGCGCCAGCAGTGTCTGGGGCAGGGACACTGAAGCTTTCTTT. It specifies CASSVWGRDTEAFF.

The chain is built from TRBV19 and TRBJ2-2, with D possibly being TRBD1 (6 bases). There are 15 residues in the CDR3. CDR1 and CDR2 (germline): LNHDA, SQIVND (reference sequence). Trimming left V 3 bases short and J 4 bases short, with 12 bases between. The CDR3 here is CASSMGQGSTGELFF. CDR3 sequence (DNA): TGTGCCAGTAGTATGGGGCAGGGGAGCACCGGGGAGCTGTTTTTT.

The gene calls are TRBV30 and TRBJ2-7; TRBD1 might be the D (6 bases). CDR1 and CDR2 from the germline V gene are GTSNPN and SVGIG (reference sequence). The CDR3 has 13 residues. The V and J ends lost 0 bases and 4 bases respectively, with 10 bases between them. The CDR3 loop reads CAWSVGGAYEQYF. The CDR3 nucleotides read TGTGCCTGGAGTGTTGGGGGCGCTTACGAGCAGTACTTC.

This clonotype has at least ten counts. A read error is possible here, since a much larger clone lies one base away. This chain links TRBV7-9 with TRBJ1-4; D is unresolved. In germline, CDR1 is SEHNR, CDR2 FQNEAQ (reference sequence). V was pared by 1 base and J by 8 bases, with 8 bases between. The CDR3 covers 13 residues. The CDR3 sequence is CASSLGGYEKLFF. In DNA form, the CDR3 reads TGTGCCAGCAGCTTAGGCGGATACGAAAAACTGTTTTTT.

This chain links TRBV9 with TRBJ2-1; TRBD1 matches at 7 bases. This CDR3 is 14 amino acids long. Germline V gene data show CDR1 as SGDLS and CDR2 as YYNGEE. The V gene end was trimmed by 1 base and the J gene end by 8 bases; junction bases not matched to a gene: 6. CDR3 region: CASSVSGGADEQFF. The CDR3 region has the DNA TGTGCCAGCAGCGTATCAGGGGGTGCCGATGAGCAGTTCTTC.

This clonotype was recorded at least ten times. The CDR3 region is CASSQPSGRINQETQYF. The CDR3, as DNA: TGTGCCAGCAGTCAACCTAGCGGGAGAATTAACCAAGAGACCCAGTACTTC. The chain recombines TRBV2 with TRBJ2-5, with TRBD2 matching over 10 bases. The CDR3 contains 17 residues. Germline CDR1 reads SNHLY; CDR2 reads FYNNEI. After removal of 5 bases from V and 0 bases from J, the junction contained 9 bases not matched to a gene.

The CDR3 DNA is TGTGCCACCCGGGACCCCATTGAAAGGCAGCAGTACTTC. Its translation: CATRDPIERQQYF. The chain carries TRBV6-1 and TRBJ2-7; D possibly uses TRBD1 or TRBD2 (5 bases each). With 10 bases removed from V and 8 bases from J, the gap between germline ends came to 21 bases. The CDR3 runs 13 residues. The germline V gene has CDR1 MNHNS and CDR2 SASEGT.

A note on this clonotype: Mismatch with germline at one junction end may stem from a read error. The rearrangement joins TRBV7-9 to TRBJ1-5, with unresolved D. CDR1 and CDR2 from the germline V gene are SEHNR and FQNEAQ (reference sequence). The CDR3 runs 13 residues. CDR3 in DNA: TGTGCCAGTAGCTTAGATGAGGGTCAGCCCCAGCATTTT. Its translation is CASSLDEGQPQHF.

CDR3 residues: CASSYGPVDQETQYF. CDR3 nucleotide sequence: TGTGCCAGCAGTTACGGGCCGGTGGATCAAGAGACCCAGTACTTC. The chain has TRBV6-5 and TRBJ2-5; D unresolved. Trimming left V 2 bases short and J 2 bases short, with 12 bases between. The CDR3 runs to 15 residues. Germline V gene lookup returns CDR1 MNHEY and CDR2 SVGAGI.

The chain recombines TRBV7-9 with TRBJ2-7, with a weak D call TRBD2 (6 bases). The CDR3 spans 15 residues. The ends were cut back, 4 bases at V and 0 bases at J, with 13 bases in the middle. Germline loops: CDR1 SEHNR, CDR2 FQNEAQ (reference sequence). The CDR3 sequence: CASSSSSAHSYEQYF. The CDR3 DNA follows: TGTGCCAGCAGCTCCTCTAGCGCACACTCCTACGAGCAGTACTTC.

The chain combines TRBV2 with TRBJ1-5; no clear D gene. V dropped 7 bases and J dropped 3 bases, with 13 bases sitting between them. Germline lookup yields CDR1 SNHLY and CDR2 FYNNEI. CDR3 length: 14 amino acids. CDR3 sequence reads: CASTRGTVNQPQHF. DNA of the CDR3: TGTGCCAGCACTCGGGGTACTGTCAATCAGCCCCAGCATTTT.

Ten or more counts support this clonotype. This chain links TRBV3-1 with TRBJ2-7; 10 nucleotides align to TRBD1. The CDR3 consists of 15 residues. Germline V gene sequence: CDR1 LGHDT, CDR2 YNNKEL (reference sequence). Unmatched junction bases numbered 6, after V lost 3 bases and J lost 4 bases. The DNA of the CDR3 is TGTGCCAGCAGCCATTCGGGACAGGGGTCTTACGAGCAGTACTTC. Its protein is CASSHSGQGSYEQYF.

This clonotype was picked up a small number of times. The genes are TRBV15 and TRBJ2-3; D is unresolved. Trimming left V 3 bases short and J 0 bases short, with 10 bases between. The CDR3 sequence is 15 residues long. CDR1 and CDR2 from the germline V gene are LNHNV and YYDKDF (reference sequence). The CDR3 DNA reads as TGTGCCACCAGCAGCCCTACTTCTAGCACAGATACGCAGTATTTT. The encoded protein is CATSSPTSSTDTQYF. Filled out from reference TRBV15 and TRBJ2-3, the complete variable domain reads DAMVIQNPRYQVTQFGKPVTLSCSQTLNHNVMYWYQQKSSQAPKLLFHYYDKDFNNEADTPDNFQSRRPNTSFCFLDIRSPGLGDTAMYLCATSSPTSSTDTQYFGPGTRLTVL.

This clonotype was picked up a small number of times. The V and J genes are TRBV11-2 and TRBJ2-3; D uncertain. The CDR3 spans 15 residues. With 3 bases removed from V and 1 base from J, the gap between germline ends came to 11 bases. The germline gives CDR1 SGHAT, CDR2 FQNNGV. CDR3 in amino acids: CASSLVRIRTDTQYF. The DNA of the CDR3 is TGTGCCAGCAGCTTGGTGCGGATACGCACAGATACGCAGTATTTT.

The chain employs TRBV10-3 and TRBJ1-2; 8 nucleotides match TRBD1. The CDR3 spans 14 residues. Trimming cost V 7 bases and J 2 bases; bases outside gene matches: 6. Germline CDR1 and CDR2: ENHRY and SYGVKD. The DNA of the CDR3 is TGTGCCATCAAAGGCGACAGGGGCAACTATGGCTACACCTTC. Translating it yields CAIKGDRGNYGYTF.